This TCR beta chain was captured by sequencing in a study of graft-versus-host responses after intestinal transplantation. Study context: Recipients across the board were started on anti-thymocyte globulin induction, then kept on tacrolimus and steroids for about 3 years.

Study outcomes and limitations: Early post-transplant HvG declines showed an association with peak circulating GvH clone levels. GvH clones occurred in recipient marrow; some first appeared in ileum or blood. Graft-donor T cell macrochimerism coincided with high graft-versus-host to host-versus-graft clonal ratios in allografts.

Germline lookup yields CDR1 MGHDK and CDR2 SYGVNS. The CDR3 has 14 residues. The V end lost 0 bases, the J end lost 7 bases, and 9 bases lay between the germline ends. This clone showed up just once. Its antigen is currently unknown. Sequenced by immunoSEQ multiplex PCR; TCRdb stores in-frame clones only, minus some. Of 14,000 or so clones in the sample, 77% are singletons; the top ten hold roughly 3.9%. Grafts had their tissue processed, releasing intraepithelial and lamina propria lymphocytes. V usage is TRBV25-1 and J usage is TRBJ2-2, with D hard to call. This TCR was recovered from a human patient who received an intestinal transplant, so some T cells may come from the graft donor. The source was ileum tissue, collected roughly 26 days after intestinal transplant. The CDR3 loop is CASSEYLTSGELFF. CDR3 DNA: TGTGCCAGCAGTGAATATTTAACGAGCGGGGAGCTGTTTTTT. Variable domain in full (rest from reference TRBV25-1 and TRBJ2-2): EADIYQTPRYLVIGTGKKITLECSQTMGHDKMYWYQQDPGMELHLIHYSYGVNSTEKGDLSSESTVSRIRTEHFPLTLESARPSHTSQYLCASSEYLTSGELFFGEGSRLTVL.